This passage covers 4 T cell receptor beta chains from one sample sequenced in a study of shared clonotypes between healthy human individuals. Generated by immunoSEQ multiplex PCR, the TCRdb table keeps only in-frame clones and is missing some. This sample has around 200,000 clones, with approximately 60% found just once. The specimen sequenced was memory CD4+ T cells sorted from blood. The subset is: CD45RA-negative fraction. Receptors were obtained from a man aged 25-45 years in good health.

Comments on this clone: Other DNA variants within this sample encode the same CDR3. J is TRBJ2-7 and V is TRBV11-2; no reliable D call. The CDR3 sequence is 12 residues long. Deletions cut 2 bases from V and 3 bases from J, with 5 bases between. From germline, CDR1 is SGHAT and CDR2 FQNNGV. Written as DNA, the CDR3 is TGTGCCAGCAGCTTACTCAGCTACGAGCAGTACTTC. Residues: CASSLLSYEQYF.

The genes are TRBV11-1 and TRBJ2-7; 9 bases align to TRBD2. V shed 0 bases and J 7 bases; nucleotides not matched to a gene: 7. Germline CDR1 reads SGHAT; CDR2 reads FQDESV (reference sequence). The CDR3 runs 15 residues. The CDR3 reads CASSLASSAGGEQYF. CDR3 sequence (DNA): TGTGCCAGCAGCTTAGCGAGTTCGGCGGGAGGGGAGCAGTACTTC.

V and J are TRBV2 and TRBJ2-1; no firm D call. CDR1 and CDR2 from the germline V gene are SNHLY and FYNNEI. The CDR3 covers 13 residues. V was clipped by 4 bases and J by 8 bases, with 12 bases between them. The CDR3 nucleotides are TGTGCCAGCAGTGTGACCGGTGGGCATGAGCAGTTCTTC. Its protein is CASSVTGGHEQFF.

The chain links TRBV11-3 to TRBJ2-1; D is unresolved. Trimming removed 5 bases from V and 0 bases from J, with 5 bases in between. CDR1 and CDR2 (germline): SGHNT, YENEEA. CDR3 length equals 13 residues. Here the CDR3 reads CASSVTSYNEQFF. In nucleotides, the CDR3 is TGTGCCAGCAGCGTGACCTCCTACAATGAGCAGTTCTTC.